A single T cell receptor (beta chain) is shown here with its context. The antigen remains unidentified. This CDR3 is built from 15 residues. V dropped 0 bases and J dropped 7 bases, with 14 bases sitting between them. Germline V lookup: CDR1 LGHNA, CDR2 YNFKEQ. The immunoSEQ assay was v3.0, run at survey level. Clones were sequenced by immunoSEQ multiplex PCR, and TCRdb holds only the in-frame ones, with some missing. The sample shows about 30,000 clones, 70% to 90% of them seen only once. The entry originates in a study of long-term antiretroviral therapy in people with HIV. Findings and caveats of the study: With ART, diversity went up but was still lower than in transplant donor controls.

One or more pre-ART and two or more post-ART PBMC samples were available from each donor. The sequencing here drew on unsorted PBMCs, taken 3 years after starting antiretroviral therapy. This receptor was identified in a man aged 35 to 55 with HIV. The V gene is TRBV4-2, the J gene TRBJ2-3; D uncertain. CDR3 loop: CASSQDPGPRYTQYF. CDR3 in DNA: TGTGCCAGCAGCCAAGATCCCGGGCCGCGGTATACGCAGTATTTT.